The next 28 T cell receptor beta chains were all read from a single sample in a study of CD8 T cells in Susac syndrome. Reverse transcription used about 0.45 to 1 ug RNA and random hexamers. TCRdb re-derived calls from the immunoSEQ multiplex PCR reads in MiXCR, one entry per CDR3 protein. The repertoire has some 200,000 distinct CDR3 sequences, more than 85% of them found once; the top ten carry around 0.15%. The specimen sequenced was CD8+ T cells from PBMCs. These receptors were obtained from a human donor with Susac syndrome.

This clonotype was picked up one time. The CDR3 nucleotides read TGTGCCAGCAGTTTCGAACAGGGAAGTTGGCATTTAGGGTCTGAAGCTTTCTTT. It codes for CASSFEQGSWHLGSEAFF. The V call is TRBV12-3 or TRBV12-4, the J call TRBJ1-1; possibly TRBD1 for D (6 bases). The V end lost 3 bases, the J end lost 6 bases, and 26 bases lay between the germline ends. The CDR3 length is 18 residues.

The chain links TRBV19 to TRBJ2-1; TRBD2 agrees at 8 bases. Germline CDR1 is LNHDA and CDR2 is SQIVND (reference sequence). Trimming cost V 8 bases and J 8 bases; bases outside gene matches: 14. The CDR3 extends over 15 amino acids. The CDR3 nucleotides are TGTGCCAGTTCCGTACTAGCGGCCGTAGTAGATGAGCAGTTCTTC. This encodes CASSVLAAVVDEQFF.

The V and J genes are TRBV15 and TRBJ2-2; tentative D call: TRBD1 (6 bases). The CDR3 is 15 amino acids. Trimming left V 3 bases short and J 4 bases short, with 12 bases between. Germline lookup yields CDR1 LNHNV and CDR2 YYDKDF (reference sequence). CDR3 nucleotide sequence: TGTGCCACCAGCAGGGCTACAGGGATCACCGGGGAGCTGTTTTTT. This translates into CATSRATGITGELFF.

This chain joins TRBV6-5 and TRBJ2-2, with D possibly being TRBD1 (6 bases). The CDR3 runs 14 residues. The germline gives CDR1 MNHEY, CDR2 SVGAGI. Trimming removed 5 bases from V and 7 bases from J, with 14 bases in between. This chain's CDR3 is CASSGGQGGGELFF. The DNA for the CDR3 is TGTGCCAGCAGTGGGGGCCAAGGCGGCGGGGAGCTGTTTTTT.

The rearrangement links TRBV27 to TRBJ2-1, with 7 bases identical to TRBD2. Germline loops: CDR1 MNHEY, CDR2 SMNVEV (reference sequence). Trimming took 6 bases from V and 7 from J; bases not matched to a gene: 9. The CDR3 extends over 14 amino acids. CDR3 DNA sequence: TGTGCCAGCAGCCCTTTGGGGGGGAGGAATGAGCAGTTCTTC. It codes for CASSPLGGRNEQFF.

This chain links TRBV2 with TRBJ1-4; weak D call: TRBD1 (5 bases). Trimming stripped 4 bases from V and 10 bases from J, with 19 bases between. Germline CDR1 and CDR2: SNHLY and FYNNEI. This CDR3 has 15 residues. CDR3 coding DNA: TGTGCCAGCAGTGGAAATGGGGGAAGGTCCGTAAAACTGTTTTTT. Translating gives CASSGNGGRSVKLFF.

CDR3 nucleotide sequence: TGTGCCAGCAGCGGACGGACTAGCGGGGGGGCGTATACGCAGTATTTT. It translates to CASSGRTSGGAYTQYF. The V call is TRBV13, the J call TRBJ2-3; 15 bases map to TRBD2. In germline, CDR1 is PRHDT, CDR2 FYEKMQ (reference sequence). This CDR3 has 16 amino acids. Losses at the gene ends were 5 bases for V and 7 bases for J; bases not matched to a gene: 7.

The chain has TRBV7-8 and TRBJ2-7, with D perhaps TRBD1 (6 bases). This CDR3 has 14 residues. Germline CDR1 SGHVS, CDR2 FQNEAQ. V was cut by 1 base and J by 4 bases, with 11 bases left in between. This CDR3 reads CASSLDRANYEQYF. CDR3 in DNA: TGTGCCAGCAGCTTAGACAGGGCAAATTACGAGCAGTACTTC. Drawing the rest from reference TRBV7-8 and TRBJ2-7, the complete variable domain is GAGVSQSPRYKVAKRGQDVALRCDPISGHVSLFWYQQALGQGPEFLTYFQNEAQLDKSGLPSDRFFAERPEGSVSTLKIQRTQQEDSAVYLCASSLDRANYEQYFGPGTRLTVT.

The chain has TRBV15 and TRBJ1-1, with a tentative D call TRBD1 (5 bases). Deletions cut 0 bases from V and 2 bases from J, with 10 bases between. CDR1 LNHNV and CDR2 YYDKDF come from the germline V gene (reference sequence). The CDR3 runs 15 residues. This chain's CDR3 is CATSRDLWGNTEAFF. DNA for the CDR3: TGTGCCACCAGCAGAGATCTTTGGGGCAACACTGAAGCTTTCTTT.

Comments on this clonotype: At one end, the junction sequence differs from germline, possibly due to a read error. The genes are TRBV6-1 and TRBJ1-1, with D possibly being TRBD1 (6 bases). Per the germline V gene, CDR1 is MNHNS and CDR2 is SASEGT. CDR3 length equals 13 residues. CDR3 coding DNA: TGTGCCAGCAATGAACAGGGGAACACTGAAGCTTTCTTT. This translates into CASNEQGNTEAFF.

The chain has TRBV6-5 and TRBJ1-1; the D is unclear. Trimming shortened V by 2 bases and J by 0 bases, and 13 bases separated the two germline ends. CDR3 length equals 16 residues. CDR1 and CDR2 from the germline V gene are MNHEY and SVGAGI. The CDR3 loop is CASSYESLSMNTEAFF. In DNA form, the CDR3 reads TGTGCCAGCAGTTACGAGTCCCTCTCAATGAACACTGAAGCTTTCTTT.

The chain uses TRBV28 and TRBJ2-5; D is unclear. Germline V gene lookup returns CDR1 MDHEN and CDR2 SYDVKM. The CDR3 is made up of 11 amino acids. V was cut by 5 bases and J by 2 bases, with 3 bases left in between. CDR3: CASSPQETQYF. The DNA of the CDR3 is TGTGCCAGCAGTCCTCAAGAGACCCAGTACTTC.

The CDR3 loop reads CASSVAGTPNTEAFF. CDR3 DNA: TGTGCCAGCAGCGTAGCCGGGACCCCGAACACTGAAGCTTTCTTT. The genes are TRBV3-1 and TRBJ1-1, with D perhaps matching TRBD1 (5 bases). Germline-derived CDR1 and CDR2 are LGHDT and YNNKEL (reference sequence). The length of the CDR3 is 15 residues. V shed 5 bases and J shed 1 base, with 14 bases lying between them.

The chain combines TRBV7-9 with TRBJ2-5; D uncertain. CDR3 length: 15 residues. Germline CDR1 and CDR2: SEHNR and FQNEAQ (reference sequence). The V end was cut by 4 bases, the J end by 7 bases, with 19 bases between. DNA of the CDR3: TGTGCCAGCAGCTCGAATAATGGCGACGGGTGGACCCAGTACTTC. Translation: CASSSNNGDGWTQYF.

This chain uses TRBV28 with TRBJ1-5; no clear D gene. CDR3 size: 13 residues. Trimming took 4 bases from V and 3 from J, leaving 7 bases between them. Germline V gene sequence: CDR1 MDHEN, CDR2 SYDVKM. The DNA of the CDR3 is TGTGCCAGCAGTTCCGTCAACAATCAGCCCCAGCATTTT. Encoded protein: CASSSVNNQPQHF.

This rearrangement joins TRBV30 to TRBJ1-1; possible D gene TRBD1, 6 bases. In germline, CDR1 is GTSNPN, CDR2 SVGIG (reference sequence). Trimming removed 4 bases from V and 4 bases from J, with 19 bases in between. CDR3 length: 15 amino acids. In DNA, the CDR3 is TGTGCCTGGAACCATAACAGGGACGATCGCACTGAAGCTTTCTTT. Translation gives CAWNHNRDDRTEAFF.

The chain uses TRBV7-9 and TRBJ2-5, with 11 bases aligning to TRBD2. V dropped 5 bases and J dropped 4; count of bases not matched to a gene: 6. Germline CDR1 reads SEHNR; CDR2 reads FQNEAQ (reference sequence). The length of the CDR3 is 15 residues. CDR3 bases: TGTGCCAGCAGCCCAGTCCTAGCGGGGGGAGAGACCCAGTACTTC. Its protein is CASSPVLAGGETQYF.

The rearrangement links TRBV7-3 to TRBJ2-5; D not certain. V shed 1 base and J shed 4 bases, with 7 bases lying between them. The length of the CDR3 is 13 residues. The germline CDR1 and CDR2 sequences are SGHTA and FQGTGA. CDR3 loop: CASSLIPAETQYF. CDR3 nucleotide sequence: TGTGCCAGCAGCTTAATCCCAGCAGAGACCCAGTACTTC.

The J gene is TRBJ1-4, the V gene TRBV20-1, with D possibly TRBD1 on 5 matching bases. CDR1 is DFQATT, CDR2 SNEGSKA, per germline (reference sequence). The CDR3 contains 13 residues. The V end lost 4 bases, the J end lost 7 bases, and 13 bases lay between the germline ends. CDR3 loop: CSANDPGGEKLFF. DNA for the CDR3: TGCAGTGCTAACGACCCGGGGGGTGAAAAACTGTTTTTT.

The chain is built from TRBV12-3 or TRBV12-4 and TRBJ2-2; tentatively, D is TRBD2 (5 bases). V dropped 10 bases and J dropped 0 bases, with 15 bases sitting between them. This CDR3 spans 15 amino acids. CDR3 sequence reads: CAIANSGSNTGELFF. In nucleotides, the CDR3 is TGTGCCATCGCAAACTCGGGATCGAACACCGGGGAGCTGTTTTTT.

The genes are TRBV2 and TRBJ1-5; D gene unclear. V was clipped by 7 bases and J by 0 bases, with 10 bases between them. Germline V CDR1 and CDR2: SNHLY, FYNNEI. This CDR3 region has 14 residues. The chain's CDR3 is CASTRLNSNQPQHF. CDR3 DNA: TGTGCCAGCACTCGCCTTAATAGCAATCAGCCCCAGCATTTT.

This chain links TRBV25-1 with TRBJ2-3, with D possibly matching TRBD2 (7 bases). CDR3 size: 13 residues. Per germline, CDR1 MGHDK and CDR2 SYGVNS. Trimming took 6 bases from V and 7 from J, leaving 14 bases between them. The CDR3 DNA is TGTGCCAGCAGAAAAGGGGGGGTGTATACGCAGTATTTT. Protein product: CASRKGGVYTQYF.

The gene calls are TRBV13 and TRBJ1-5; D may be TRBD1 (5 bases). CDR3 length: 14 amino acids. Deletions cut 4 bases from V and 4 bases from J, with 11 bases between. CDR1 PRHDT and CDR2 FYEKMQ come from the germline V gene (reference sequence). CDR3 in DNA: TGTGCCAGCAGCTCCCGGGACGGAAATCAGCCCCAGCATTTT. Translating gives CASSSRDGNQPQHF.

V usage is TRBV20-1 and J usage is TRBJ2-5; D ambiguous. Trimming removed 0 bases from V and 5 bases from J, with 10 bases in between. Germline CDR1 DFQATT, CDR2 SNEGSKA (reference sequence). This CDR3 is 13 amino acids long. CDR3 nucleotides: TGCAGTGCTAGAGAGGGTTCCGGGGAGACCCAGTACTTC. It specifies CSAREGSGETQYF.

This clonotype has just one count. The J gene is TRBJ2-1, the V gene TRBV20-1, with 7 bases aligning to TRBD2. J gave up 5 bases and V 5 bases, and 15 bases lay outside the gene matches. Germline V gene sequence: CDR1 DFQATT, CDR2 SNEGSKA (reference sequence). The CDR3 is 16 amino acids. This CDR3 is CSAPIFFSGPHNEQFF. For the CDR3, the DNA is TGCAGTGCTCCTATTTTCTTTAGCGGGCCCCACAATGAGCAGTTCTTC.

The rearrangement joins TRBV4-2 to TRBJ2-7, with 8 bases that match TRBD2. CDR3 length: 16 amino acids. V lost 0 bases to trimming and J lost 4 bases; unmatched junction nucleotides: 8. The germline gives CDR1 LGHNA, CDR2 YNFKEQ. The CDR3 region has the DNA TGTGCCAGCAGCCAAGAAGGCGGGGGGATTCAATACGAGCAGTACTTC. It is translated as CASSQEGGGIQYEQYF.

This clonotype has just a few counts. The genes are TRBV27 and TRBJ1-1; no clear D. Trimming left V 2 bases short and J 4 bases short, with 5 bases between. CDR1 MNHEY and CDR2 SMNVEV come from the germline V gene (reference sequence). This CDR3 is 12 amino acids long. CDR3 DNA sequence: TGTGCCAGCAGTTTAGATGGCACTGAAGCTTTCTTT. Translation: CASSLDGTEAFF.

This sequence joins TRBV28 and TRBJ2-5; D not resolved. This CDR3 region has 12 residues. V shed 3 bases and J shed 1 base, with 3 bases lying between them. Germline-derived CDR1 and CDR2 are MDHEN and SYDVKM. The CDR3 DNA sequence: TGTGCCAGCAGTTTCGGCCAAGAGACCCAGTACTTC. It codes for CASSFGQETQYF.